This section outlines one TCR beta chain sequence together with its context. This clonotype was seen repeatedly, ten times or more. Its antigen remains unidentified. No much larger clone is present one base from it, and per-base qualities are unavailable. Amplification of TCR beta CDR3 regions was carried out from RNA transcripts. The first round of RT-PCR for the TCR CDR3 was performed with the HTBI primer set and the Qiagen OneStep RT-PCR kit. The libraries were constructed in a second round of multiplex PCR and then size-selected and purified. The libraries were sequenced on an Illumina HiSeq2000 using paired-end 100 bp reads. In the source study's methods: SOAPnuke was used to process the raw data, removing reads that contained adapters or uncalled bases, had a mean Phred below 15, or lacked an exact match to the constant primer or identifier. High-quality paired reads were merged with COPE v1.2.5, and unique nucleotide sequences were defined as clonotypes. MiTCR v1.1 was used to align clonotypes to the IMGT TRBV, TRBD and TRBJ reference segments. Analysis was restricted to V-J combinations with a frequency above 0.0001, which covered roughly 99% of repertoires. The TCS score was defined as F50 (clonal expansion) divided by E x V (chaos), with BLOSUM62-based TCRdist calculated between CDR3 peptides within each V-J. Welch's t-statistics and random forest reduced approximately 520 V-J features to about 13, which were used in a naive Bayes classifier (R e1071). TCRdb itself trimmed the public reads at Q25 with fastp, ran MiXCR and retained productive beta chains. CDR3 protein duplicates are merged, each entry listing the most common genes and DNA. The V and J calls here are based on TCRdb, not the publication. Counted in this sample were about 550,000 distinct CDR3 sequences; less than 25% of them appeared once. Around 27% of the sample is held by the ten biggest clonotypes.

These data belong to a study of T cells in Graves' hyperthyroidism and ophthalmopathy (dated by TCRdb to the late 2010s). About the study as a whole: Peripheral blood samples were taken at initial diagnosis, before any treatment was given. According to the paper, TCR Vbeta CDR3 sequencing was carried out on about 140 peripheral blood samples, which came from around 43 ophthalmopathy, about 75 hyperthyroidism and approximately 17 progressor patients. Thyroid tissue and blood T-cell repertoires from about six Graves' hyperthyroidism patients were also compared in the study. Prospective prediction of ophthalmopathy was tested in an independent validation cohort of 18 to 20 hyperthyroidism patients and some 17 patients who later progressed to ophthalmopathy. After blood sampling, hyperthyroidism patients were treated with methimazole at a starting dose of 30 mg daily, and ophthalmopathy patients were treated with high-dose intravenous methylprednisolone. TCR V-J signatures able to tell the groups apart were searched for in a discovery cohort of 90 to 100 patients, of whom over 40 had Graves' ophthalmopathy and about 60 had stable Graves' hyperthyroidism. The 75 to 100 discovery patients were randomly split 7:3 into training and test sets. Study-level results and caveats: Most expanded thyroid clonotypes (frequency above 0.001) were also found in blood, which suggests that blood repertoires may mirror thyroid immune responses. In validation, the model predicted progression to ophthalmopathy with 60% to 71% sensitivity and roughly 72% specificity, a median of around six months before onset. No statistical method was used to fix the sample size in advance, and group allocation was not hidden from the investigators. Ophthalmopathy was separated from stable hyperthyroidism by a 13 V-J signature model, with approximately 86% sensitivity and 81% to 82% specificity obtained in cross-validation and 80%/75% obtained in testing.

Stable Graves' hyperthyroidism was defined as no progression to ophthalmopathy during 18 months of follow-up. Hyperthyroidism patients were newly diagnosed, had a disease duration of under 2 months, and were aged 18 to 65 years. The study excluded patients with uncontrolled infections, other autoimmune diseases, pregnancy or lactation. Clinical symptoms, serum thyroxine and TRAb, thyroid ultrasound, and orbital computed tomography formed the basis for the diagnoses. Ficoll-Paque density gradient centrifugation was used to isolate PBMCs from about 10 ml of fresh peripheral blood. Trizol reagent was used to extract total RNA, and RNA quality was then checked on an Agilent 2100 Bioanalyzer. In the germline V gene, CDR1 corresponds to SGHRS and CDR2 to YFSETQ. Spanning cysteine to phenylalanine, the CDR3 consists of 15 amino acids. The CDR3 DNA has 45 bases and is translated from base 1. The V end gives up 2 bases and the J end 5 bases, leaving 5 bases in the junction not matched to a gene.

The source of this sequence is a man younger than 30 with Graves' hyperthyroidism. Sequenced input: blood. The rearrangement combines TRBV5-1 with TRBJ1-5, with TRBD1 matching 9 junction bases. The base sequence is TGCGCCAGCAGCTTTTTGGGACAGGGTTATCAGCCCCAGCATTTT. It translates as CASSFLGQGYQPQHF.